Listed below are T cell receptor beta chains from one sample, sequenced in a study of T cell responses to AZD1222 COVID-19 vaccine. TCRdb's table, derived via immunoSEQ multiplex PCR, lists solely in-frame clones and lacks some. The sample has 150,000 to 180,000 clones; more than 75% are singletons. Sequenced here: peripheral blood, sampled on day 0 of AZD1222 vaccination. The receptors originated from an adult in good health. The CDR3 runs from the conserved cysteine through the conserved F or W. D genes are given only for firm matches. Clone size, where shown, is once, few, many, or a class for clones that have expanded.

J gene: TRBJ2-3
D gene: -
V gene: TRBV5-6
clone size: -
CDR3 protein: CASTLPRQGGSDTQYF
CDR3 DNA: TGTGCCAGCACCCTTCCACGACAGGGAGGGTCAGATACGCAGTATTTT

J gene: TRBJ1-2
D gene: -
V gene: TRBV21-1
clone size: -
CDR3 protein: CASSKGDQGAANYGYTF
CDR3 DNA: TGTGCCAGCAGCAAAGGGGACCAGGGGGCGGCTAACTATGGCTACACCTTC

J gene: TRBJ1-1
D gene: TRBD1
V gene: TRBV28
clone size: -
CDR3 protein: CASRRARGLVAFF
CDR3 DNA: TGTGCCAGCAGGAGAGCTAGGGGGCTTGTTGCTTTCTTT

J gene: TRBJ2-1
D gene: -
V gene: TRBV2
clone size: -
CDR3 protein: CASSGKRRGTYNEQFF
CDR3 DNA: TGTGCCAGCAGCGGGAAACGGAGGGGCACCTACAATGAGCAGTTCTTC

J gene: TRBJ1-1
D gene: -
V gene: TRBV7-7
clone size: -
CDR3 protein: CASSPPWGDTEAFF
CDR3 DNA: TGTGCTAGCAGCCCCCCTTGGGGGGACACTGAAGCTTTCTTT

J gene: TRBJ1-4
D gene: -
V gene: TRBV15
clone size: few
CDR3 protein: CATSRAGAGREKLFF
CDR3 DNA: TGTGCCACCAGCAGAGCGGGCGCGGGGCGGGAAAAACTGTTTTTT

J gene: TRBJ1-1
D gene: -
V gene: TRBV2
clone size: -
CDR3 protein: CASSEPLMNTEAFF
CDR3 DNA: TGTGCCAGCAGTGAACCTCTCATGAACACTGAAGCTTTCTTT

J gene: TRBJ2-2
D gene: -
V gene: TRBV12-3/TRBV12-4
clone size: -
CDR3 protein: CASSSTGTGELFF
CDR3 DNA: TGTGCCAGCAGTTCGACAGGTACCGGGGAGCTGTTTTTT

J gene: TRBJ1-1
D gene: TRBD1
V gene: TRBV27
clone size: -
CDR3 protein: CASSRQGLGTEAFF
CDR3 DNA: TGTGCCAGCAGCCGACAGGGTCTAGGGACTGAAGCTTTCTTT

J gene: TRBJ1-2
D gene: -
V gene: TRBV6-5
clone size: -
CDR3 protein: CASRLEYRAAGYTF
CDR3 DNA: TGTGCCAGCAGGCTAGAGTACAGGGCCGCTGGCTACACCTTC

J gene: TRBJ2-1
D gene: TRBD2
V gene: TRBV4-3
clone size: -
CDR3 protein: CASSAGGTGGNEQFF
CDR3 DNA: TGCGCCAGCAGCGCCGGGGGGACGGGCGGCAATGAGCAGTTCTTC

J gene: TRBJ2-1
D gene: -
V gene: TRBV24-1
clone size: -
CDR3 protein: CATSDTQGPNEQFF
CDR3 DNA: TGTGCCACCAGTGATACCCAGGGCCCCAATGAGCAGTTCTTC

J gene: TRBJ2-5
D gene: -
V gene: TRBV27
clone size: -
CDR3 protein: CASSLSPSGTQYF
CDR3 DNA: TGTGCCAGCAGTTTATCCCCCTCGGGGACCCAGTACTTC

J gene: TRBJ1-2
D gene: -
V gene: TRBV29-1
clone size: -
CDR3 protein: CSVGQSYGYTF
CDR3 DNA: TGCAGCGTTGGACAGAGCTATGGCTACACCTTC

J gene: TRBJ2-7
D gene: TRBD2
V gene: TRBV15
clone size: -
CDR3 protein: CATSLSGSHEQYF
CDR3 DNA: TGTGCCACCAGCCTCAGCGGGAGCCACGAGCAGTACTTC

J gene: TRBJ2-3
D gene: -
V gene: TRBV5-1
clone size: -
CDR3 protein: CASALPLGGGADTQYF
CDR3 DNA: TGCGCCAGCGCCCTCCCGTTGGGTGGCGGAGCAGATACGCAGTATTTT

J gene: TRBJ1-6
D gene: -
V gene: TRBV2
clone size: -
CDR3 protein: CASSVGDSPLHF
CDR3 DNA: TGTGCCAGCAGTGTCGGGGACTCACCCCTCCACTTT

J gene: TRBJ2-1
D gene: TRBD2
V gene: TRBV12-5
clone size: -
CDR3 protein: CASGLLAPSGRFRNEQFF
CDR3 DNA: TGTGCTAGTGGTTTGTTGGCTCCTAGCGGGAGGTTCCGGAATGAGCAGTTCTTC

J gene: TRBJ1-5
D gene: -
V gene: TRBV7-6
clone size: -
CDR3 protein: CASSLGSGAGGSNQPQHF
CDR3 DNA: TGTGCCAGCAGCTTAGGATCGGGAGCCGGGGGTAGCAATCAGCCCCAGCATTTT

J gene: TRBJ2-2
D gene: -
V gene: TRBV3-1/TRBV3-2
clone size: -
CDR3 protein: CASSQVDTGELFF
CDR3 DNA: TGTGCCAGCAGCCAAGTCGATACCGGGGAGCTGTTTTTT

J gene: TRBJ1-6
D gene: TRBD1
V gene: TRBV6-1
clone size: once
CDR3 protein: CASSEGWSGRGDSPLHF
CDR3 DNA: TGTGCCAGCAGTGAAGGCTGGTCGGGCAGGGGGGATTCACCCCTCCACTTT

J gene: TRBJ1-1
D gene: -
V gene: TRBV28
clone size: -
CDR3 protein: CAIIGGGSTEAFF
CDR3 DNA: TGTGCCATCATAGGAGGGGGTTCGACTGAAGCTTTCTTT

J gene: TRBJ1-4
D gene: -
V gene: TRBV28
clone size: -
CDR3 protein: CASSSPQRINEKLFF
CDR3 DNA: TGTGCCAGCAGTTCCCCCCAACGGATTAATGAAAAACTGTTTTTT

J gene: TRBJ2-3
D gene: -
V gene: TRBV5-4
clone size: once
CDR3 protein: CASSDPAKIALDTQYF
CDR3 DNA: TGTGCCAGCAGCGACCCCGCTAAGATAGCGCTAGATACGCAGTATTTT

J gene: TRBJ2-3
D gene: -
V gene: TRBV11-3
clone size: once
CDR3 protein: CASSWGTDTQYF
CDR3 DNA: TGTGCCAGCAGCTGGGGGACAGATACGCAGTATTTT

J gene: TRBJ2-3
D gene: -
V gene: TRBV4-3
clone size: -
CDR3 protein: CASSLSLNPTDTQYF
CDR3 DNA: TGCGCCAGCAGCCTTTCCTTGAACCCCACAGATACGCAGTATTTT

J gene: TRBJ2-7
D gene: -
V gene: TRBV5-1
clone size: -
CDR3 protein: CASSLAQGDRGQYF
CDR3 DNA: TGCGCCAGCAGCTTGGCCCAAGGCGACCGCGGGCAGTACTTC

J gene: TRBJ2-2
D gene: TRBD2
V gene: TRBV3-1/TRBV3-2
clone size: few
CDR3 protein: CASSGRGSGGELFF
CDR3 DNA: TGTGCCAGCAGCGGGAGGGGCTCCGGCGGGGAGCTGTTTTTT

J gene: TRBJ1-1
D gene: -
V gene: TRBV27
clone size: -
CDR3 protein: CASSLFPNTEAFF
CDR3 DNA: TGTGCCAGCAGTTTATTTCCGAACACTGAAGCTTTCTTT

J gene: TRBJ2-1
D gene: -
V gene: TRBV6-4
clone size: -
CDR3 protein: CASRRDANSYNEQFF
CDR3 DNA: TGTGCCAGTCGGAGGGACGCCAACTCCTACAATGAGCAGTTCTTC

J gene: TRBJ2-5
D gene: TRBD1
V gene: TRBV6-5
clone size: -
CDR3 protein: CASSSIRDSQETQYF
CDR3 DNA: TGTGCCAGCAGTTCCATCCGGGACAGCCAAGAGACCCAGTACTTC

J gene: TRBJ2-4
D gene: TRBD1
V gene: TRBV4-1
clone size: -
CDR3 protein: CASSQGWEQGINIQYF
CDR3 DNA: TGCGCCAGCAGCCAAGGCTGGGAACAGGGGATAAACATTCAGTACTTC

J gene: TRBJ1-2
D gene: -
V gene: TRBV15
clone size: -
CDR3 protein: CATSGEVNYGYTF
CDR3 DNA: TGTGCCACCAGCGGAGAGGTGAATTATGGCTACACCTTC

J gene: TRBJ1-5
D gene: TRBD1
V gene: TRBV4-1
clone size: -
CDR3 protein: CASSQPGQALPQHF
CDR3 DNA: TGCGCCAGCAGCCAACCGGGACAGGCACTACCCCAGCATTTT

J gene: TRBJ2-2
D gene: TRBD2
V gene: TRBV4-1
clone size: -
CDR3 protein: CASSQDLSASGRAGELFF
CDR3 DNA: TGCGCCAGCAGCCAAGATTTGTCGGCTAGCGGGAGGGCCGGGGAGCTGTTTTTT

J gene: TRBJ2-4
D gene: -
V gene: TRBV7-3
clone size: -
CDR3 protein: CASSLTTLPDNAIQYF
CDR3 DNA: TGTGCCAGCAGCTTAACGACGTTGCCGGACAATGCCATTCAGTACTTC

J gene: TRBJ2-2
D gene: -
V gene: TRBV28
clone size: -
CDR3 protein: CASSSVNTGELFF
CDR3 DNA: TGTGCCAGCAGTTCGGTGAACACCGGGGAGCTGTTTTTT

J gene: TRBJ2-1
D gene: -
V gene: TRBV7-9
clone size: -
CDR3 protein: CASSPRLGGAENEQFF
CDR3 DNA: TGTGCCAGCAGCCCTCGCCTGGGGGGGGCGGAAAATGAGCAGTTCTTC

J gene: TRBJ2-1
D gene: TRBD2
V gene: TRBV7-2
clone size: -
CDR3 protein: CASSPAAGDYNEQFF
CDR3 DNA: TGTGCCAGCAGCCCCGCGGCGGGGGACTACAATGAGCAGTTCTTC

J gene: TRBJ1-1
D gene: -
V gene: TRBV5-1
clone size: -
CDR3 protein: CASRLEVSLTEAFF
CDR3 DNA: TGCGCCAGCCGCCTTGAGGTTTCGCTCACTGAAGCTTTCTTT

J gene: TRBJ2-1
D gene: TRBD2
V gene: TRBV9
clone size: -
CDR3 protein: CASSVQAGGPNEQFF
CDR3 DNA: TGTGCCAGCAGCGTACAAGCGGGGGGGCCCAATGAGCAGTTCTTC

J gene: TRBJ2-3
D gene: -
V gene: TRBV19
clone size: -
CDR3 protein: CASSMMGMGAGADTQYF
CDR3 DNA: TGTGCCAGTAGTATGATGGGGATGGGAGCCGGGGCAGATACGCAGTATTTT

J gene: TRBJ1-1
D gene: TRBD1
V gene: TRBV5-1
clone size: -
CDR3 protein: CASSLMGQTGTEAFF
CDR3 DNA: TGCGCCAGCAGCTTAATGGGACAGACGGGCACTGAAGCTTTCTTT

J gene: TRBJ2-5
D gene: TRBD2
V gene: TRBV5-1
clone size: once
CDR3 protein: CASSGVAGSRGTQYF
CDR3 DNA: TGCGCCAGCAGCGGAGTAGCGGGTTCTAGAGGGACCCAGTACTTC

J gene: TRBJ2-3
D gene: -
V gene: TRBV7-3
clone size: -
CDR3 protein: CASSLIGGSSTDTQYF
CDR3 DNA: TGTGCCAGCAGCTTAATAGGCGGGTCCAGCACAGATACGCAGTATTTT

J gene: TRBJ1-2
D gene: -
V gene: TRBV6-5
clone size: -
CDR3 protein: CASSYSGYGYTF
CDR3 DNA: TGTGCCAGCAGTTACTCGGGCTACGGCTACACCTTC

J gene: TRBJ2-3
D gene: -
V gene: TRBV20-1
clone size: -
CDR3 protein: CSASRGAGTAATDTQYF
CDR3 DNA: TGCAGTGCTAGTAGAGGGGCCGGGACCGCCGCAACAGATACGCAGTATTTT

J gene: TRBJ1-2
D gene: TRBD1
V gene: TRBV28
clone size: -
CDR3 protein: CATRGRGQRLYGYTF
CDR3 DNA: TGTGCCACGCGGGGCAGGGGGCAGCGGCTCTATGGCTACACCTTC

J gene: TRBJ1-2
D gene: -
V gene: TRBV19
clone size: -
CDR3 protein: CASSITGTPGADYGYTF
CDR3 DNA: TGTGCCAGTAGTATCACCGGGACCCCAGGGGCCGACTATGGCTACACCTTC

J gene: TRBJ2-7
D gene: TRBD2
V gene: TRBV14
clone size: -
CDR3 protein: CASSPHGLAGGYEQYF
CDR3 DNA: TGTGCCAGCAGCCCTCACGGACTAGCGGGAGGCTACGAGCAGTACTTC

J gene: TRBJ2-7
D gene: TRBD2
V gene: TRBV9
clone size: -
CDR3 protein: CASSVATSGIYEQYF
CDR3 DNA: TGTGCCAGCAGCGTAGCTACTAGCGGGATTTACGAGCAGTACTTC

J gene: TRBJ2-4
D gene: -
V gene: TRBV6-6
clone size: once
CDR3 protein: CASSYRGLNIQYF
CDR3 DNA: TGTGCCAGCAGTTACCGGGGCCTAAACATTCAGTACTTC

J gene: TRBJ2-5
D gene: TRBD1
V gene: TRBV7-2
clone size: -
CDR3 protein: CASSLRTGSETQYF
CDR3 DNA: TGTGCCAGCAGCTTAAGGACAGGGTCGGAGACCCAGTACTTC

J gene: TRBJ2-1
D gene: TRBD2
V gene: TRBV24-1
clone size: -
CDR3 protein: CATSTSGGAGDEQFF
CDR3 DNA: TGTGCCACCTCGACTAGCGGGGGGGCCGGGGATGAGCAGTTCTTC

J gene: TRBJ1-6
D gene: -
V gene: TRBV7-3
clone size: -
CDR3 protein: CASSLNSRVSPLHF
CDR3 DNA: TGTGCCAGCAGCTTAAACTCTCGGGTTTCACCCCTCCACTTT

J gene: TRBJ2-5
D gene: -
V gene: TRBV27
clone size: -
CDR3 protein: CASSLRGSRSYQETQYF
CDR3 DNA: TGTGCCAGCAGTTTACGAGGCTCTAGGTCCTACCAAGAGACCCAGTACTTC

J gene: TRBJ1-1
D gene: -
V gene: TRBV7-6
clone size: -
CDR3 protein: CASSLVRGQTEAFF
CDR3 DNA: TGTGCCAGCAGCTTAGTTCGGGGGCAGACTGAAGCTTTCTTT

J gene: TRBJ1-1
D gene: -
V gene: TRBV21-1
clone size: -
CDR3 protein: CASSKARLNTEAFF
CDR3 DNA: TGTGCCAGCAGCAAAGCGCGGTTAAACACTGAAGCTTTCTTT

J gene: TRBJ2-5
D gene: -
V gene: TRBV18
clone size: -
CDR3 protein: CASSLQETQYF
CDR3 DNA: TGTGCCAGCTCCCTACAAGAGACCCAGTACTTC

J gene: TRBJ1-1
D gene: TRBD1
V gene: TRBV2
clone size: -
CDR3 protein: CASSVDPPTGVRTEAFF
CDR3 DNA: TGTGCCAGCAGTGTAGATCCCCCGACAGGGGTTAGGACTGAAGCTTTCTTT